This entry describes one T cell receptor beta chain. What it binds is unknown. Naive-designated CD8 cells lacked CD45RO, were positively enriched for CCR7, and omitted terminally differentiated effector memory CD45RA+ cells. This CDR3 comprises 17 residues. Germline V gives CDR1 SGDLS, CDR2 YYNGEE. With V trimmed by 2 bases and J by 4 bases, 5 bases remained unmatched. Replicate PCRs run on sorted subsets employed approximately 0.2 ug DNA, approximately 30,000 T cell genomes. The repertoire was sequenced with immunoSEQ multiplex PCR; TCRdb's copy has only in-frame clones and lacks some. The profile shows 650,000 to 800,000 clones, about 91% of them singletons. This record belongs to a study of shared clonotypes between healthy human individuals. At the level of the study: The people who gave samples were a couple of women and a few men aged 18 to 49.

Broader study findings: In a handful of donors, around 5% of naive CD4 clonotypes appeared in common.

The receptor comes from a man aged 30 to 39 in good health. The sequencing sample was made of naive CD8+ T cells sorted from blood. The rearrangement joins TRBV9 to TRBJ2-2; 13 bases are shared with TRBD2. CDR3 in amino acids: CASSVGLAGEGTGELFF. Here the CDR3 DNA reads TGTGCCAGCAGCGTCGGACTAGCGGGAGAAGGCACCGGGGAGCTGTTTTTT.